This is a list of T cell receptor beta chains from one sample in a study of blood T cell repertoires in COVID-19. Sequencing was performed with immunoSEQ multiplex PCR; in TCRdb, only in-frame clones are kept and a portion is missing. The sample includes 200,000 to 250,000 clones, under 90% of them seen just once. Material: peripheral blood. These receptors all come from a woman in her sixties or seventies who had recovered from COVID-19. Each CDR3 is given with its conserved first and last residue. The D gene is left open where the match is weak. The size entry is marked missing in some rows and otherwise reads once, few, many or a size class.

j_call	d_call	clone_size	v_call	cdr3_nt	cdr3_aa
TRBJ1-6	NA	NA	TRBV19	TGTGCCAGTAGATCAGGGAACTATAATTCACCCCTCCACTTT	CASRSGNYNSPLHF
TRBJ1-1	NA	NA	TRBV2	TGTGCCATTCTCAGGGGTAAAAGCACTGAAGCTTTCTTT	CAILRGKSTEAFF
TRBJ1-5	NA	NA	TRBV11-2	TGTGCCAGCAGCGCGGGAGACAACAATCAGCCCCAGCATTTT	CASSAGDNNQPQHF
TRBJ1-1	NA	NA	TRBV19	TGTGCCAGTAGTACAGAACAGGGGAACACTGAAGCTTTCTTT	CASSTEQGNTEAFF
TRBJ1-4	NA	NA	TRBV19	TGTGCCAGTAGTATAAGACGGGGGGAAAAACTGTTTTTT	CASSIRRGEKLFF
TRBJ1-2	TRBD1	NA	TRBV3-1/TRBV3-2	TGTGCCAGCAGCCAAACACAGGGGTATTTGGGCTACACCTTC	CASSQTQGYLGYTF
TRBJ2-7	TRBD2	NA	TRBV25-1	TGTGCCAGCAGTGAATCGGAATTAGCGGGGGTCTACGAGCAGTACTTC	CASSESELAGVYEQYF
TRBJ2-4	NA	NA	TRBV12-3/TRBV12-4	TGTGCCAGCAGTTTCTACGCAAGAAGCATTCAGTACTTC	CASSFYARSIQYF
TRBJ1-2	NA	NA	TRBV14	TGTGCCAGCAGCCCGTGGGTGGTGGGGCGCCACTATGGCTACACCTTC	CASSPWVVGRHYGYTF
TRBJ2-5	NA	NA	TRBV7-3	TGTGCCAGCAGCTCCGGACTAGAGGGGGGGACCCAGTACTTC	CASSSGLEGGTQYF
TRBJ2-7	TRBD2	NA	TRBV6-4	TGTGCCAGCAGTCGTCCGGGACTAGCGGGGTTTGAGCAGTACTTC	CASSRPGLAGFEQYF
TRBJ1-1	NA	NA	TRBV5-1	TGCGCCAGCAGCCCGGTTTCTAAGCAGGGCGCTGAAGCTTTCTTT	CASSPVSKQGAEAFF
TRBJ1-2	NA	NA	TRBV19	TGTGCCAGTAGTATAACAGAAAATGGCTACACCTTC	CASSITENGYTF
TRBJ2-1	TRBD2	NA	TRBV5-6	TGTGCCAGCAGCAAGGGACTAGCGGTGTACAATGAGCAGTTCTTC	CASSKGLAVYNEQFF
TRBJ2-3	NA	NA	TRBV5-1	TGCGCCAGCGTGGGAGTCACAGATACGCAGTATTTT	CASVGVTDTQYF
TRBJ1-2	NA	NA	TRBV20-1	TGCAGTGCTAGTAGCGGGGGCGTGGAAAACTATGGCTACACCTTC	CSASSGGVENYGYTF
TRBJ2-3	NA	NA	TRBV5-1	TGCGCCAGCAGCTTTGGGGGGACCCCAGATACGCAGTATTTT	CASSFGGTPDTQYF
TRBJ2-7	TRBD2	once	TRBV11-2	TGTGCCAGCAGCTTGACTAGCGTGGATCTTCTCGAGCAGTACTTC	CASSLTSVDLLEQYF
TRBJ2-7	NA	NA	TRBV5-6	TGTGCCAGCAGCCGCGGTACCACCGAGCAGTACTTC	CASSRGTTEQYF
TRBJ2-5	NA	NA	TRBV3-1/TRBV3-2	TGTGCCAGCAGCCAAGATCCTGACAGAGTCGTAGAGACCCAGTACTTC	CASSQDPDRVVETQYF
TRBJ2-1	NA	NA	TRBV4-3	TGCGCCAGCAGTCCAAGATTGCGGGGAACCTACAATGAGCAGTTCTTC	CASSPRLRGTYNEQFF
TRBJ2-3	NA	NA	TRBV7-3	TGTGCCAGCAGCTTAGTCGGGGAAAGCACAGATACGCAGTATTTT	CASSLVGESTDTQYF
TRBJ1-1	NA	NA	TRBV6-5	TGTGCCAGCAGTTACAATGAGGGCACCGGGCGCTCTGAAGCTTTCTTT	CASSYNEGTGRSEAFF
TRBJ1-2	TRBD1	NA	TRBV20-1	TGCAGTGCTAGTGCAACAGGGGGAATCGGCTATGGCTACACCTTC	CSASATGGIGYGYTF
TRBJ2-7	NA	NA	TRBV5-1	TGCGCCAGCAGCTTGGGGTATACAGGATACGAGCAGTACTTC	CASSLGYTGYEQYF
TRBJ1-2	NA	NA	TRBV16	TGTGCCAGCAGCCAAATCAGCTCGCTAGCCTTC	CASSQISSLAF
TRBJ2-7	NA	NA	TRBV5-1	TGCGCCAGCAGAGAGACAGGCGCCCGATACGAGCAGTACTTC	CASRETGARYEQYF
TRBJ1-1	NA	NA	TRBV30	TGTGCCTGGAGGACGGGGAACACTGAAGCTTTCTTT	CAWRTGNTEAFF
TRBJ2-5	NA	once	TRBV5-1	TGCGCCAGCAGCGTGTTTCAGGGATCCGAAGAGACCCAGTACTTC	CASSVFQGSEETQYF
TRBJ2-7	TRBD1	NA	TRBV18	TGTGCCAGCTCACCACCGGACAGGGACCACGAGCAGTACTTC	CASSPPDRDHEQYF
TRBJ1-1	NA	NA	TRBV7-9	TGTGCCAGCACCACGTTGACGGGGAACACTGAAGCTTTCTTT	CASTTLTGNTEAFF
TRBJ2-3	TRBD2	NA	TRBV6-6	TGTGCCAGCAGTTTCGGACTAGCGGGGAGCACAGATACGCAGTATTTT	CASSFGLAGSTDTQYF
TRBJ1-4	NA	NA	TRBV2	TGTGCCAGCAGCGAGACTGGGTTGAGGAGCGAGACCAAAAAACTGTTTTTT	CASSETGLRSETKKLFF
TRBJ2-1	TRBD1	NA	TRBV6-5	TGTGCCAGCAGCGCGTCGACAGGGGGCTACAATGAGCAGTTCTTC	CASSASTGGYNEQFF
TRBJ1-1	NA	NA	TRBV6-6	TGTGCCAGCAGCTCCCATTTGAGCACTGAAGCTTTCTTT	CASSSHLSTEAFF
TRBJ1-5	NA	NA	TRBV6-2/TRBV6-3	TGTGCCAGCAGTTATAGGGATCGGGGGCCCCAGCATTTT	CASSYRDRGPQHF
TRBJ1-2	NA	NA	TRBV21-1	TGTGCCAGCAGCAAAGGTGACAGGTTCTATGGCTACACCTTC	CASSKGDRFYGYTF
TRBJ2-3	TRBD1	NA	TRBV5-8	TGTGCCAGCAGCAGACGGGACAGGGGGGGGACCACAGATACGCAGTATTTT	CASSRRDRGGTTDTQYF
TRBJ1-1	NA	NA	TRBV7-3	TGTGCCAGCAGCTTATTTGCAGGGATGAACACTGAAGCTTTCTTT	CASSLFAGMNTEAFF
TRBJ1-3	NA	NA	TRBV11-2	TGTGCCAGCAGCTCCCTTGGGTGGGGAGTTGCTGGAAACACCATATATTTT	CASSSLGWGVAGNTIYF
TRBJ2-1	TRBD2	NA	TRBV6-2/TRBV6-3	TGTGCCAGCAGTTACCTAAGGAGAGCGGGGGGCCCCAATGAGCAGTTCTTC	CASSYLRRAGGPNEQFF
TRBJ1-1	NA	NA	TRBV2	TGTGCCAGCAGTGAATGGGGAGGGGAGGGTCCTGAAGCTTTCTTT	CASSEWGGEGPEAFF
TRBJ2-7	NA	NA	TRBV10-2	TGCGCCAGCAGAGAGGGGGGCCCCTACGAGCAGTACTTC	CASREGGPYEQYF
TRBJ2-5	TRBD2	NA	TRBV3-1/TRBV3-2	TGTGCCAGCAGCCAAGAGGTATTAGCGGGGGAAGAGACCCAGTACTTC	CASSQEVLAGEETQYF
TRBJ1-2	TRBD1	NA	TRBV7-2	TGTGCCAGCAGCTTTCGGACAGGGGGCTTGTATGGCTACACCTTC	CASSFRTGGLYGYTF
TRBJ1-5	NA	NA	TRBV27	TGTGCCAGCAGTGGAGGGGCAGGTCAGCCCCAGCATTTT	CASSGGAGQPQHF
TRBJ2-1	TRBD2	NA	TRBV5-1	TGCGCCAGCAGCTCATCCGGGACTAGCGGTTACAATGAGCAGTTCTTC	CASSSSGTSGYNEQFF
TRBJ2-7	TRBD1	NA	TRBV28	TGTGCCAGCATCGAAGTGCCGGGACAGGGCTACGAGCAGTACTTC	CASIEVPGQGYEQYF
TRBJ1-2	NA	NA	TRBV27	TGTGCCAGCAGTTTGAAGGGGGGGCTCTATGGCTACACCTTC	CASSLKGGLYGYTF
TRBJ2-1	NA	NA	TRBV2	TGTGCCAGCAGTGACAGGGGCTACAATGAGCAGTTCTTC	CASSDRGYNEQFF
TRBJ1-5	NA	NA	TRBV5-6	TGTGCCAGCAGCTCGGGGTGGGGCAATCAGCCCCAGCATTTT	CASSSGWGNQPQHF
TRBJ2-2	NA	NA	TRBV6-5	TGTGCCAGCACCCCCACATCGAACACCGGGGAGCTGTTTTTT	CASTPTSNTGELFF
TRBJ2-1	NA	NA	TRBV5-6	TGTGCCAGCAGCTCCCGCGCCGGTGAGCAGTTCTTC	CASSSRAGEQFF
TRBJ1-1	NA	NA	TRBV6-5	TGTGCCAGCTGGCTGGCTGAAGCTTTCTTT	CASWLAEAFF
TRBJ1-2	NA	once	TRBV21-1	TGTGCCAGCAACCCAAGGACAGGGTCTGGCTACACCTTC	CASNPRTGSGYTF
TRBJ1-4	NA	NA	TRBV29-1	TGCAGCGTTTCAGGGCCGGGGGCAACTAATGAAAAACTGTTTTTT	CSVSGPGATNEKLFF
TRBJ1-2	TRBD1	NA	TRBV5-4	TGTGCCAGCAGGACAGGGGGTAAGGTTGGCTACACCTTC	CASRTGGKVGYTF
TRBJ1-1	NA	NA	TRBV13	TGTGCCAGCAGCTTATGGCTGATGAACACTGAAGCTTTCTTT	CASSLWLMNTEAFF
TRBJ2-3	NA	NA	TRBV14	TGTGCCAGCAGCCATGGTAACAGGGTCAGCTGGGACAATAGCACAGATACGCAGTATTTT	CASSHGNRVSWDNSTDTQYF
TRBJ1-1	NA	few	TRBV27	TGTGCCAGCAGTTTATCAGGGGAGGACACTGAAGCTTTCTTT	CASSLSGEDTEAFF